This is a list of T cell receptor beta chains from one sample in a study of blood T cells in healthy people across ages. TCRdb called the 5' RACE reads again in MiXCR, with one record for every CDR3 protein. The data contain hundreds of thousands of distinct CDR3 sequences, around 45% of them singletons. Sequencing used blood. These receptors originate from a man between 60 and 70 years old in good health. The CDR3 runs from the conserved cysteine through the conserved F or W. Each record gives: J gene, D gene, clone size, V gene, CDR3 protein, CDR3 DNA. D genes are given only for firm matches. The listing skips clone size in some rows; elsewhere it reads once, few, many or a size class.

J gene: TRBJ1-5; D gene: NA; clone size: few; V gene: TRBV20-1; CDR3 protein: CSARDGGNQPQHF; CDR3 DNA: TGCAGTGCTAGAGACGGGGGGAATCAGCCCCAGCATTTT
J gene: TRBJ2-1; D gene: TRBD2; clone size: NA; V gene: TRBV24-1; CDR3 protein: CATSDPRGAGGVEQFF; CDR3 DNA: TGTGCCACCAGTGATCCCCGGGGAGCGGGGGGCGTTGAGCAGTTCTTC
J gene: TRBJ1-5; D gene: TRBD1; clone size: NA; V gene: TRBV4-1; CDR3 protein: CASSQEDRGQPQHF; CDR3 DNA: TGTGCCAGCAGCCAAGAAGACAGGGGCCAGCCCCAGCATTTT
J gene: TRBJ2-3; D gene: TRBD1; clone size: once; V gene: TRBV27; CDR3 protein: CASSLLQGASTDTQYF; CDR3 DNA: TGTGCCAGCAGTTTACTCCAGGGGGCTAGCACAGATACGCAGTATTTT
J gene: TRBJ1-1; D gene: NA; clone size: NA; V gene: TRBV12-3/TRBV12-4; CDR3 protein: CASTKTGGTEAFF; CDR3 DNA: TGTGCCAGCACCAAAACCGGGGGCACTGAAGCTTTCTTT
J gene: TRBJ2-7; D gene: NA; clone size: NA; V gene: TRBV28; CDR3 protein: CATTESSYEQYF; CDR3 DNA: TGTGCCACCACCGAAAGCTCCTACGAGCAGTACTTC
J gene: TRBJ1-4; D gene: NA; clone size: NA; V gene: TRBV12-3/TRBV12-4; CDR3 protein: CASRRTAKNEKLFF; CDR3 DNA: TGTGCCAGCAGAAGGACAGCTAAAAATGAAAAACTGTTTTTT
J gene: TRBJ2-5; D gene: TRBD2; clone size: NA; V gene: TRBV12-3/TRBV12-4; CDR3 protein: CASSSGLGRETQYF; CDR3 DNA: TGTGCCAGCAGTTCGGGCCTCGGGAGGGAGACCCAGTACTTC
J gene: TRBJ1-2; D gene: TRBD1; clone size: NA; V gene: TRBV12-5; CDR3 protein: CASGLGTGGVSIYGYTF; CDR3 DNA: TGTGCTAGTGGTTTGGGGACAGGGGGCGTTTCCATCTATGGCTACACCTTC
J gene: TRBJ2-7; D gene: NA; clone size: NA; V gene: TRBV30; CDR3 protein: CAWRDKTSYEQYF; CDR3 DNA: TGTGCCTGGAGAGACAAAACCTCCTACGAGCAGTACTTC
J gene: TRBJ2-7; D gene: NA; clone size: NA; V gene: TRBV12-3/TRBV12-4; CDR3 protein: CASSLAGAGEPYEQYF; CDR3 DNA: TGTGCCAGCAGTTTAGCGGGGGCAGGCGAACCCTACGAGCAGTACTTC
J gene: TRBJ2-1; D gene: TRBD2; clone size: few; V gene: TRBV25-1; CDR3 protein: CASSERETSGGYNEQFF; CDR3 DNA: TGTGCCAGCAGTGAAAGGGAGACTAGCGGGGGGTACAATGAGCAGTTCTTC
J gene: TRBJ2-1; D gene: TRBD1; clone size: NA; V gene: TRBV6-2/TRBV6-3; CDR3 protein: CASRTPGQGAYNEQFF; CDR3 DNA: TGTGCCAGCAGAACGCCGGGACAGGGTGCCTACAATGAGCAGTTCTTC
J gene: TRBJ2-7; D gene: NA; clone size: few; V gene: TRBV12-3/TRBV12-4; CDR3 protein: CTSSLGGYEQYF; CDR3 DNA: TGTACCAGCAGCCTAGGGGGCTACGAGCAGTACTTC
J gene: TRBJ2-6; D gene: NA; clone size: many; V gene: TRBV25-1; CDR3 protein: CASSRTGNSGANVLTF; CDR3 DNA: TGTGCCAGCAGTAGGACGGGAAACTCTGGGGCCAACGTCCTGACTTTC
J gene: TRBJ2-7; D gene: TRBD1; clone size: few; V gene: TRBV7-8; CDR3 protein: CASSLALDRGYHEQYF; CDR3 DNA: TGTGCCAGCAGCTTAGCTTTGGACAGGGGTTACCACGAGCAGTACTTC
J gene: TRBJ2-1; D gene: TRBD1; clone size: NA; V gene: TRBV7-9; CDR3 protein: CASSLGGGDRAGNEQFF; CDR3 DNA: TGTGCCAGCAGCTTGGGCGGTGGGGACAGGGCGGGCAATGAGCAGTTCTTC
J gene: TRBJ2-1; D gene: TRBD2; clone size: NA; V gene: TRBV7-9; CDR3 protein: CASSLDPGYGGTYNEQFF; CDR3 DNA: TGTGCCAGCAGCTTAGATCCCGGGTACGGGGGGACCTACAATGAGCAGTTCTTC
J gene: TRBJ2-2; D gene: NA; clone size: NA; V gene: TRBV10-2; CDR3 protein: CASSDTDAGELFF; CDR3 DNA: TGCGCCAGCAGTGATACTGACGCCGGGGAGCTGTTTTTT
J gene: TRBJ2-3; D gene: TRBD1; clone size: few; V gene: TRBV24-1; CDR3 protein: CATSDSRGRPDTQYF; CDR3 DNA: TGTGCCACCAGTGACTCCAGGGGGCGGCCAGATACGCAGTATTTT
J gene: TRBJ2-5; D gene: TRBD2; clone size: NA; V gene: TRBV20-1; CDR3 protein: CSAHLSTSGVRETQYF; CDR3 DNA: TGCAGTGCCCACTTGAGCACTAGCGGGGTTCGAGAGACCCAGTACTTC
J gene: TRBJ1-2; D gene: TRBD1; clone size: few; V gene: TRBV3-1; CDR3 protein: CASSHGQDYGYTF; CDR3 DNA: TGTGCCAGCAGCCATGGACAGGACTATGGCTACACCTTC
J gene: TRBJ1-5; D gene: NA; clone size: few; V gene: TRBV29-1; CDR3 protein: CSALGEGNQPQHF; CDR3 DNA: TGCAGCGCCCTGGGCGAGGGCAATCAGCCCCAGCATTTT
J gene: TRBJ1-2; D gene: NA; clone size: NA; V gene: TRBV10-3; CDR3 protein: CAISDRHLGNNYGYTF; CDR3 DNA: TGTGCCATCAGTGACCGGCACCTGGGCAACAACTATGGCTACACCTTC